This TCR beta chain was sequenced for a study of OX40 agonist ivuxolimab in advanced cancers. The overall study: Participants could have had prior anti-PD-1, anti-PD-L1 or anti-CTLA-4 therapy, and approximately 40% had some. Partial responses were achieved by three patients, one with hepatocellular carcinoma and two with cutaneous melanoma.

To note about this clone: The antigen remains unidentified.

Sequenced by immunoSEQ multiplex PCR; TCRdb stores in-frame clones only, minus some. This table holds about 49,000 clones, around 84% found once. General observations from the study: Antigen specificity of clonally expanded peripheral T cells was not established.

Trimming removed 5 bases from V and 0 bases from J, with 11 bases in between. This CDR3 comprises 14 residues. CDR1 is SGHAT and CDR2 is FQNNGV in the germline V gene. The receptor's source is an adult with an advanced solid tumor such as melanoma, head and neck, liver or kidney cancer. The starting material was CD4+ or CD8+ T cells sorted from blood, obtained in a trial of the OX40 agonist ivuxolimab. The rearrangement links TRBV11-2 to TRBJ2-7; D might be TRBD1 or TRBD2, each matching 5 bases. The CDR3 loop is CASSPLGGSYEQYV. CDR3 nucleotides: TGTGCCAGCAGCCCCCTTGGGGGCTCCTACGAGCAGTACGTC.